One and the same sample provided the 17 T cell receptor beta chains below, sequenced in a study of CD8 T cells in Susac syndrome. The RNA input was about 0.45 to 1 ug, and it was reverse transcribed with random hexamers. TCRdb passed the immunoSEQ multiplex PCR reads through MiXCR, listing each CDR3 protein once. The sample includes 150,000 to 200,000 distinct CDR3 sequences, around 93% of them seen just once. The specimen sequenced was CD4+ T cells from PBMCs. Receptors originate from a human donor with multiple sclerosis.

CDR3 DNA: TGTGCCAGCAGCGTAGAGATTTCGAGGGAGACCCAGTACTTC. Its protein is CASSVEISRETQYF. The chain combines TRBV9 with TRBJ2-5; D gene unclear. V shed 0 bases and J shed 5 bases, with 11 bases lying between them. Germline loops: CDR1 SGDLS, CDR2 YYNGEE. The CDR3 extends over 14 amino acids.

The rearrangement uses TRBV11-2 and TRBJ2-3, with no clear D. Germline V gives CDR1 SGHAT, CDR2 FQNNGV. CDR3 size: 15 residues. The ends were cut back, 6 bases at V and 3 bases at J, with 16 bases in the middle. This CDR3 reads CASSFRHKVTDTQYF. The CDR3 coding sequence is TGTGCCAGCAGTTTCCGACATAAGGTTACAGATACGCAGTATTTT.

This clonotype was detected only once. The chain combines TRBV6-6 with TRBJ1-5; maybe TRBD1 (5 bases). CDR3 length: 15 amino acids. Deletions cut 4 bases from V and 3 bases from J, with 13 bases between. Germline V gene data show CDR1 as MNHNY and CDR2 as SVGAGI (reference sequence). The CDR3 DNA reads TGTGCCAGCAGTTTAGACAGTAACTTCAATCAGCCCCAGCATTTT. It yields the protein CASSLDSNFNQPQHF.

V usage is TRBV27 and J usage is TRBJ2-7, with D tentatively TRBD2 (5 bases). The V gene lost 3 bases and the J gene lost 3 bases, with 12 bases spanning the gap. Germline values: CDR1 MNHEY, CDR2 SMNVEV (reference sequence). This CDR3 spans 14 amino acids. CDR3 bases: TGTGCCAGCAGTTTTCGAGGGCTTGGCTACGAGCAGTACTTC. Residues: CASSFRGLGYEQYF.

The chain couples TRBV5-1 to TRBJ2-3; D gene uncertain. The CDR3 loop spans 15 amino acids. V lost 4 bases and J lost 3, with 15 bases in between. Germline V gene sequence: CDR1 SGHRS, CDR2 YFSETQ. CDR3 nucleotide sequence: TGCGCCAGCAGCCTTGGGAACCCCACTACAGATACGCAGTATTTT. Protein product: CASSLGNPTTDTQYF.

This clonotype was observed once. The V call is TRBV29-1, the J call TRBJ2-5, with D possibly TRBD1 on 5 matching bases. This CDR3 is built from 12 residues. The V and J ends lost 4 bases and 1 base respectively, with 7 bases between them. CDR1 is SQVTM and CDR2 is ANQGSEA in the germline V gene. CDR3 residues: CSVGTFQETQYF. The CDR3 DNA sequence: TGCAGCGTTGGGACATTCCAAGAGACCCAGTACTTC.

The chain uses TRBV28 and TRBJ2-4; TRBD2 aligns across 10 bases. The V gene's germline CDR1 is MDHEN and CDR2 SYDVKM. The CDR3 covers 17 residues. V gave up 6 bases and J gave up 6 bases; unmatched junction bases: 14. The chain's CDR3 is CASSYPGAGGPINIQYF. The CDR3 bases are TGTGCCAGCAGCTATCCTGGAGCGGGAGGGCCTATAAACATTCAGTACTTC.

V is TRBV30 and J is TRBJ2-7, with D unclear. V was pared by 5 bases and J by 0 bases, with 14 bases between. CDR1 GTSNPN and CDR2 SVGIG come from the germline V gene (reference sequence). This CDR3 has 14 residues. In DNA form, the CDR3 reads TGTGCCTGGGGACCGTGGATGAGCTCCTACGAGCAGTACTTC. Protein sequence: CAWGPWMSSYEQYF. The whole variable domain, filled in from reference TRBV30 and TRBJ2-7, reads SQTIHQWPATLVQPVGSPLSLECTVEGTSNPNLYWYRQAAGRGLQLLFYSVGIGQISSEVPQNLSASRPQDRQFILSSKKLLLSDSGFYLCAWGPWMSSYEQYFGPGTRLTVT.

DNA of the CDR3: TGCGCCAGCAGCCACCCGGGACAGGGGGCAGATACGCAGTATTTT. Translation gives CASSHPGQGADTQYF. The chain joins TRBV4-1 to TRBJ2-3; 11 nucleotides match TRBD1. Germline values: CDR1 MGHRA, CDR2 YSYEKL. The CDR3 contains 15 residues. Trimming cost V 3 bases and J 4 bases; bases outside gene matches: 3.

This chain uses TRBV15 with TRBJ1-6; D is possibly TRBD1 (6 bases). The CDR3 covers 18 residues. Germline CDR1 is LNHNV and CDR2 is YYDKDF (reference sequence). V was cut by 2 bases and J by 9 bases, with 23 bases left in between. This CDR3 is CATSRSYPGSGGISPLHF. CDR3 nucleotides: TGTGCCACCAGCAGATCTTACCCCGGGTCTGGGGGCATTTCACCCCTCCACTTT.

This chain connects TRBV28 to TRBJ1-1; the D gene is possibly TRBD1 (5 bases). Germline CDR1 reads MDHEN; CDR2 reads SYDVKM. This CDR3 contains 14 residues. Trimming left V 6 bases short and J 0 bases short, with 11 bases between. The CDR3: CASRLGGLNTEAFF. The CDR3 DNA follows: TGTGCCAGCAGGCTCGGGGGGTTGAACACTGAAGCTTTCTTT.

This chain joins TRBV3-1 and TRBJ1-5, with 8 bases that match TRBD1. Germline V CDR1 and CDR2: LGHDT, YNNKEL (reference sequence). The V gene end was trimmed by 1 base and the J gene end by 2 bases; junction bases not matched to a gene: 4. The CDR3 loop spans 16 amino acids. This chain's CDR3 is CASSQGTGRGNQPQHF. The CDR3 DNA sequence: TGTGCCAGCAGCCAAGGGACAGGGAGGGGCAATCAGCCCCAGCATTTT.

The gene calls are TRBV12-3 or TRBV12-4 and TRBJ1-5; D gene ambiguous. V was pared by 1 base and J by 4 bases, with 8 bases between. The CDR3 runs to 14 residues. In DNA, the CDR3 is TGTGCCAGCAGTTTAGAACGGAATAATCAGCCCCAGCATTTT. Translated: CASSLERNNQPQHF.

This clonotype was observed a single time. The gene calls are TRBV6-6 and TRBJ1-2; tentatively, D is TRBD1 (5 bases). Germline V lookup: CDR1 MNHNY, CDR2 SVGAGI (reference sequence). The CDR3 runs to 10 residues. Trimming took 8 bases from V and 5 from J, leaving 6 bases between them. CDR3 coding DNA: TGTGCCAGCGGGACGTATGGCTACACCTTC. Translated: CASGTYGYTF.

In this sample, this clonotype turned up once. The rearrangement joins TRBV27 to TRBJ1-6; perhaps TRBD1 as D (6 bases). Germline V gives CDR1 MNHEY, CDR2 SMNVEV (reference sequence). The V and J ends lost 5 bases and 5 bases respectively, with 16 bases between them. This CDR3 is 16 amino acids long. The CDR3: CASSPRGPGDNSPLHF. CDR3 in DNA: TGTGCCAGCAGTCCCAGGGGCCCTGGGGATAATTCACCCCTCCACTTT.

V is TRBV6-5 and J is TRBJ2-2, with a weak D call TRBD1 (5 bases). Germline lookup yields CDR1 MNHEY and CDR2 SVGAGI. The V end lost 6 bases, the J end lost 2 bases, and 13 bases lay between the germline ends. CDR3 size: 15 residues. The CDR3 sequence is CASSRNDRNTGELFF. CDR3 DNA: TGTGCCAGCAGCCGAAACGACAGAAACACCGGGGAGCTGTTTTTT.

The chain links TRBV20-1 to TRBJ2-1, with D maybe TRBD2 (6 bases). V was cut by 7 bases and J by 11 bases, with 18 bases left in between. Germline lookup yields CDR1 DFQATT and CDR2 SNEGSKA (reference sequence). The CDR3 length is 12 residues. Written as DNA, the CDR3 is TGCAGTGTTATTAGCGGTTTAGGGCAGCAGTTCTTC. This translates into CSVISGLGQQFF.